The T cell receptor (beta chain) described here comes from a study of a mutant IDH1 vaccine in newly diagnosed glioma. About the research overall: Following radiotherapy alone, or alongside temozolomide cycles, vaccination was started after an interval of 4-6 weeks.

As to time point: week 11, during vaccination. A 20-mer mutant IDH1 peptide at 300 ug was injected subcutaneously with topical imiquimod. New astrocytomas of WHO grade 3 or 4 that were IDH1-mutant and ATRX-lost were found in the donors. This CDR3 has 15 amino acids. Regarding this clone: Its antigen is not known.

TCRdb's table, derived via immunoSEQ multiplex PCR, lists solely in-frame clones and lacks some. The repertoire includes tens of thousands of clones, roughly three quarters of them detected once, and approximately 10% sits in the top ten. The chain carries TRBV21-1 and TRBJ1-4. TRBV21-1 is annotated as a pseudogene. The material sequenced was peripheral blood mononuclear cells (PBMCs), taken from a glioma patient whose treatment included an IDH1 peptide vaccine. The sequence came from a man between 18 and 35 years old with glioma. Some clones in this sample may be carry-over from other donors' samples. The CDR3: CASSPRTGFFEKLFF. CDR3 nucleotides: TGTGCCAGCAGTCCCCGGACGGGGTTTTTCGAAAAACTGTTTTTT.